This T cell receptor (beta chain) was identified in a study of blood T cell repertoires in COVID-19. Study summary: The analysed material was cDNA or gDNA that came from T cells, B-cell-depleted T cells, or PBMCs.

This clone was picked up one time. The authors' processing: Reference gene primer amplification gave estimated nucleated cell counts. Here immunoSEQ multiplex PCR was the method, and the copy in TCRdb shows in-frame clones only, minus some. Clonal size and the V and J genes are those of that table, whereas D and trimming came from the DNA. The sample contains around 250,000 clones, approximately 84% of which appear only once. Material: PBMCs or T cells enriched from blood (not recorded which). The receptor's source is a woman aged 50 to 60 who had been exposed to COVID-19.

CDR3 DNA: TGTGCCAGCAGTTTACAGGGATTTGAAGCTTTCTTT. It encodes CASSLQGFEAFF. The gene calls are TRBV6-2 or TRBV6-3 and TRBJ1-1; perhaps TRBD1 as D (6 bases). Looked up from germline, CDR1 is MNHEY and CDR2 is SVGEGT. V lost 4 bases, J lost 7 bases, and 10 bases lay in between. The CDR3 loop spans 12 amino acids.